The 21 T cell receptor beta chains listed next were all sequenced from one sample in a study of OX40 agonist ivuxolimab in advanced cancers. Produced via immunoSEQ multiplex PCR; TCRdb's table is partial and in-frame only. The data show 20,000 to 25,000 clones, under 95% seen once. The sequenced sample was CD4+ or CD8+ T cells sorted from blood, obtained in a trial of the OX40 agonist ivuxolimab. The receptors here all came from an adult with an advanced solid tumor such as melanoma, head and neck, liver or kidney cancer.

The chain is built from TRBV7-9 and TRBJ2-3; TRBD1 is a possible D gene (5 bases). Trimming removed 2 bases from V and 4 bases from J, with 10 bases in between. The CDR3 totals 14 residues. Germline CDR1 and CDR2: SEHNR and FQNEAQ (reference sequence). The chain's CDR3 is CASSLTQGSDTQYF. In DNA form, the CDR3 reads TGTGCCAGCAGCTTAACGCAGGGCTCAGATACGCAGTATTTT.

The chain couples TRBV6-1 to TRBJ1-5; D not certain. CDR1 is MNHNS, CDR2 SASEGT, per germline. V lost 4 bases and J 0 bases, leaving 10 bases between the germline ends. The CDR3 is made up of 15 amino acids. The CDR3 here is CASSVNRYSNQPQHF. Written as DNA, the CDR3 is TGTGCCAGCAGTGTAAACAGATATAGCAATCAGCCCCAGCATTTT.

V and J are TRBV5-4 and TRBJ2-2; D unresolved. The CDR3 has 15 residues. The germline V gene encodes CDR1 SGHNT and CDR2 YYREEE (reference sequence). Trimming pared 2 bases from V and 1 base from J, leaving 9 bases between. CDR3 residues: CASSLISENTGELFF. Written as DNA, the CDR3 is TGTGCCAGCAGCTTAATCAGCGAGAACACCGGGGAGCTGTTTTTT.

The DNA for the CDR3 is TGTGCCAGCAGCTTAGGGGCAGGGTTTTTGGACGAGCAGTACTTC. This gives the protein CASSLGAGFLDEQYF. The chain has TRBV11-2 and TRBJ2-7; weak D call: TRBD1 (5 bases). V lost 1 base and J lost 5, with 15 bases in between. The CDR3 has 15 amino acids. The germline V gene encodes CDR1 SGHAT and CDR2 FQNNGV.

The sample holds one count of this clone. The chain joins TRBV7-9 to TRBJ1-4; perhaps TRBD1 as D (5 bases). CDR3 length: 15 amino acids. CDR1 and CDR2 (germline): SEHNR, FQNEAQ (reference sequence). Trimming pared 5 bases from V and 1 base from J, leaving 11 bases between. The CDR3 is CASSPRGETNEKLFF. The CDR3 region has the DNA TGTGCCAGCAGCCCGCGGGGCGAAACTAATGAAAAACTGTTTTTT. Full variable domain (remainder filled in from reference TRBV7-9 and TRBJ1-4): DTGVSQNPRHKITKRGQNVTFRCDPISEHNRLYWYRQTLGQGPEFLTYFQNEAQLEKSRLLSDRFSAERPKGSFSTLEIQRTEQGDSAMYLCASSPRGETNEKLFFGSGTQLSVL.

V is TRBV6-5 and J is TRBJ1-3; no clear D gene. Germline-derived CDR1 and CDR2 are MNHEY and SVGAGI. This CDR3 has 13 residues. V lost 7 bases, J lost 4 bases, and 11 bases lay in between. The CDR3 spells CASTEVQGNTIYF. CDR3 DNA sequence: TGTGCCAGCACAGAGGTACAGGGAAACACCATATATTTT.

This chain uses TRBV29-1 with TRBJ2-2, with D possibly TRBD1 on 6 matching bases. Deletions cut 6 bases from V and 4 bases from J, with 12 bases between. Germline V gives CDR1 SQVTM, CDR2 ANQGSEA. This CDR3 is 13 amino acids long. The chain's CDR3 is CSVQQGPTGELFF. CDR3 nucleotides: TGCAGCGTCCAACAGGGCCCCACCGGGGAGCTGTTTTTT.

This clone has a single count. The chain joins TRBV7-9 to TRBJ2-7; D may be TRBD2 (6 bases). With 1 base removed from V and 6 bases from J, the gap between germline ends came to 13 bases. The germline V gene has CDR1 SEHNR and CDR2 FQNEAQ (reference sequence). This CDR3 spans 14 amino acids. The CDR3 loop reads CASSLVMLEGEQYF. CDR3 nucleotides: TGTGCCAGCAGCTTAGTCATGCTGGAGGGCGAGCAGTACTTC.

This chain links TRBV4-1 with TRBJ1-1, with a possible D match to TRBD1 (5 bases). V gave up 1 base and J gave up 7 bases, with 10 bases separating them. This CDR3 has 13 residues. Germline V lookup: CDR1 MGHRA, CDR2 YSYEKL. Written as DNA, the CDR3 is TGCGCCAGCAGCCAAGGCAGGGTCTTTGAAGCTTTCTTT. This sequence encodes CASSQGRVFEAFF.

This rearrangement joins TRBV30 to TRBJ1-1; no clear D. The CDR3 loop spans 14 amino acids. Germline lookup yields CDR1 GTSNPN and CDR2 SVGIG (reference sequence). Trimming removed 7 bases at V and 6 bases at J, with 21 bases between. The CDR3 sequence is CASFASSQAAEAFF. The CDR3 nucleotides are TGTGCCTCCTTCGCGAGTTCTCAGGCCGCTGAAGCTTTCTTT.

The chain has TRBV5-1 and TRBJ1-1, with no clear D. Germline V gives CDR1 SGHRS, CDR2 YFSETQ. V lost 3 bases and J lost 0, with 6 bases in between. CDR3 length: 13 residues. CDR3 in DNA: TGCGCCAGCAGCTGGGATGTGAACACTGAAGCTTTCTTT. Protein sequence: CASSWDVNTEAFF. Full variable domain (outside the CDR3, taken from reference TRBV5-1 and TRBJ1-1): KAGVTQTPRYLIKTRGQQVTLSCSPISGHRSVSWYQQTPGQGLQFLFEYFSETQRNKGNFPGRFSGRQFSNSRSEMNVSTLELGDSALYLCASSWDVNTEAFFGQGTRLTVV.

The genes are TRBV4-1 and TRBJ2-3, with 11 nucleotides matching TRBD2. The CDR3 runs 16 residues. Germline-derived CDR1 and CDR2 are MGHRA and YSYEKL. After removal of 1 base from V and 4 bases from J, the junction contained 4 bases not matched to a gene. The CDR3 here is CASSQGTSGGSDTQYF. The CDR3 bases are TGCGCCAGCAGCCAAGGCACTAGCGGGGGTTCAGATACGCAGTATTTT.

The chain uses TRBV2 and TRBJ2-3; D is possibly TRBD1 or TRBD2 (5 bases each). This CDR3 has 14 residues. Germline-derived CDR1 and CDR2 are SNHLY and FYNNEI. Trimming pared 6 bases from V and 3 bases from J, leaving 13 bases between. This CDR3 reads CASSHEGRTDTQYF. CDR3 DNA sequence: TGTGCCAGCAGCCACGAGGGGCGGACAGATACGCAGTATTTT.

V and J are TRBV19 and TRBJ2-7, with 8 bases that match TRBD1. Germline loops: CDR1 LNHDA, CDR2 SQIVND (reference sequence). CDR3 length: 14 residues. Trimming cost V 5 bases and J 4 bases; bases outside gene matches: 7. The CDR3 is CASSLAGTGYEQYF. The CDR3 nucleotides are TGTGCCAGTAGTCTAGCCGGGACAGGTTACGAGCAGTACTTC.

The CDR3 loop is CASTGWDSTDTQYF. CDR3 DNA: TGTGCCAGTACGGGGTGGGACAGCACAGATACGCAGTATTTT. The chain is built from TRBV19 and TRBJ2-3; D may match TRBD1 or TRBD2 (5 bases each). Trimming stripped 7 bases from V and 0 bases from J, with 11 bases between. Germline CDR1 and CDR2: LNHDA and SQIVND (reference sequence). This CDR3 has 14 amino acids.

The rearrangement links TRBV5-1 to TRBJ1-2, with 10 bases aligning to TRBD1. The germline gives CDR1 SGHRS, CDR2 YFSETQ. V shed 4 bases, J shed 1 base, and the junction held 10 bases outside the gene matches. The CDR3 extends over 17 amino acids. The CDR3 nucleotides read TGCGCCAGCAGCCAGGACGGGACAGGGGCTAATAACTATGGCTACACCTTC. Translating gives CASSQDGTGANNYGYTF.

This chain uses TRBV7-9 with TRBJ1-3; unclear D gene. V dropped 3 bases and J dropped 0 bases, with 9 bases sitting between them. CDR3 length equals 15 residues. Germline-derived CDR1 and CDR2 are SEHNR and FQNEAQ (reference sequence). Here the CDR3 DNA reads TGTGCCAGCAGCTTCGGGCTTAGCTCTGGAAACACCATATATTTT. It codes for CASSFGLSSGNTIYF.

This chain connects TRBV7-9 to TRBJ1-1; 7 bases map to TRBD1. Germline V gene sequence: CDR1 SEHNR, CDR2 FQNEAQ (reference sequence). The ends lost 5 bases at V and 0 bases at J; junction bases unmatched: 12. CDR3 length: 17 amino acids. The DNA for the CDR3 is TGTGCCAGCAGCCAAGCGAGGGGGCGCGACATGAACACTGAAGCTTTCTTT. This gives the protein CASSQARGRDMNTEAFF.

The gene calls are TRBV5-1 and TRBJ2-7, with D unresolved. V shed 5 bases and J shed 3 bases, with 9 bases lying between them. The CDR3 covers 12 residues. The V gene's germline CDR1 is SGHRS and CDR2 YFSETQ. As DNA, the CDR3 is TGCGCCAGCAGTTCGGACGTCTACGAGCAGTACTTC. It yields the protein CASSSDVYEQYF.

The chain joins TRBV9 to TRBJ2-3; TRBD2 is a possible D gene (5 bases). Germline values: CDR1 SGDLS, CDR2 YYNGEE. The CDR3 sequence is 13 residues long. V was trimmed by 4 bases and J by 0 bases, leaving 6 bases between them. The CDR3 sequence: CASSRGSTDTQYF. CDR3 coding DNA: TGTGCCAGCAGCCGGGGAAGCACAGATACGCAGTATTTT.

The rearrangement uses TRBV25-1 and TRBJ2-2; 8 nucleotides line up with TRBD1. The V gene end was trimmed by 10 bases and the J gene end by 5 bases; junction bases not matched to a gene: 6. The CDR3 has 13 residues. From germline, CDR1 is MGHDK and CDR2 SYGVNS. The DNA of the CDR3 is TGTGCCACAGGACAGGGAGTGACCGGGGAGCTGTTTTTT. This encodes CATGQGVTGELFF. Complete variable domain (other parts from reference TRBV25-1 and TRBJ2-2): EADIYQTPRYLVIGTGKKITLECSQTMGHDKMYWYQQDPGMELHLIHYSYGVNSTEKGDLSSESTVSRIRTEHFPLTLESARPSHTSQYLCATGQGVTGELFFGEGSRLTVL.